Each of the 18 T cell receptor beta chains below was sequenced from the same sample in a study of blood T cell repertoires in COVID-19. This table comes from immunoSEQ multiplex PCR, and its TCRdb copy is limited to in-frame clones, with some not included. The sample contains roughly 90,000 clones, roughly 90% of which appear only once. Specimen: peripheral blood. The receptors shown here come from a human donor with active COVID-19. The donor label of this sample is uncertain.

In regard to this clone: This same CDR3 is encoded by further DNA sequences in the sample. The chain uses TRBV6-5 and TRBJ2-7; maybe TRBD1 (6 bases). The germline V gene encodes CDR1 MNHEY and CDR2 SVGAGI. This CDR3 is built from 15 residues. V was pared by 2 bases and J by 0 bases, with 11 bases between. This chain's CDR3 is CASSYARGSSYEQYF. The CDR3 coding sequence is TGTGCCAGCAGTTACGCCAGGGGATCCTCCTACGAGCAGTACTTC.

This clone was recorded once. The CDR3 is CASSLYLAGGRFHNEQFF. DNA of the CDR3: TGTGCCAGCAGTTTATATCTAGCGGGGGGGCGATTTCACAATGAGCAGTTCTTC. The chain uses TRBV28 and TRBJ2-1; 12 positions match TRBD2. V shed 1 base, J shed 5 bases, and the junction held 9 bases outside the gene matches. CDR1 and CDR2 from the germline V gene are MDHEN and SYDVKM. The CDR3 has 18 amino acids. The full variable domain, completed using reference TRBV28 and TRBJ2-1, is DVKVTQSSRYLVKRTGEKVFLECVQDMDHENMFWYRQDPGLGLRLIYFSYDVKMKEKGDIPEGYSVSREKKERFSLILESASTNQTSMYLCASSLYLAGGRFHNEQFFGPGTRLTVL.

This chain uses TRBV12-5 with TRBJ1-6; TRBD1 aligns across 8 bases. With 4 bases clipped from V and 6 bases from J, the junction kept 5 bases outside the gene matches. Germline CDR1 is LGHNT and CDR2 is FRNRAP. CDR3 length equals 15 residues. The CDR3 DNA sequence: TGTGCTAGTGGTTCCGGGACAGGTTTTAATTCACCCCTCCACTTT. Amino acid sequence: CASGSGTGFNSPLHF.

The rearrangement joins TRBV5-6 to TRBJ1-5; the match to TRBD1 covers 7 bases. V shed 3 bases and J 3 bases; nucleotides not matched to a gene: 6. The CDR3 is 15 residues long. Germline-derived CDR1 and CDR2 are SGHDT and YYEEEE. CDR3 coding DNA: TGTGCCAGCAGCTCAACAGGGGACGACAATCAGCCCCAGCATTTT. Protein: CASSSTGDDNQPQHF.

The gene calls are TRBV20-1 and TRBJ1-3; D unresolved. V lost 3 bases and J lost 0, with 15 bases in between. Germline lookup yields CDR1 DFQATT and CDR2 SNEGSKA (reference sequence). The CDR3 sequence is 16 residues long. The CDR3 coding sequence is TGCAGTGCTAGTGGAGTGCGTGGTTACTCTGGAAACACCATATATTTT. The encoded protein is CSASGVRGYSGNTIYF.

The chain has TRBV7-2 and TRBJ2-7, with D unclear. V was clipped by 2 bases and J by 2 bases, with 4 bases between them. The CDR3 loop spans 12 amino acids. The germline CDR1 and CDR2 sequences are SGHTA and FQGNSA. The CDR3 here is CASSLSAYEQYF. The CDR3 DNA reads as TGTGCCAGCAGCTTATCAGCCTACGAGCAGTACTTC.

V and J are TRBV7-2 and TRBJ2-1, with TRBD2 identical over 12 bases. Germline CDR1 and CDR2: SGHTA and FQGNSA. The CDR3 extends over 16 amino acids. V was clipped by 3 bases and J by 6 bases; unmatched bases: 6. The CDR3 reads CASSFPLAGGRNEQFF. CDR3 nucleotides: TGTGCCAGCAGCTTCCCTCTAGCGGGGGGGCGCAATGAGCAGTTCTTC.

This chain uses TRBV27 with TRBJ1-6, with D perhaps matching TRBD1 (6 bases). The CDR3 is 14 residues long. Germline-derived CDR1 and CDR2 are MNHEY and SMNVEV (reference sequence). V was trimmed by 5 bases and J by 6 bases, leaving 11 bases between them. CDR3 sequence: CASSPGTSNSPLHF. DNA for the CDR3: TGTGCCAGCAGTCCCGGGACAAGTAATTCACCCCTCCACTTT.

This clone was seen once. This sequence joins TRBV14 and TRBJ1-2; D gene ambiguous. Germline V gene lookup returns CDR1 SGHDN and CDR2 FVKESK. CDR3 length: 15 amino acids. V was trimmed by 0 bases and J by 5 bases, leaving 13 bases between them. CDR3 bases: TGTGCCAGCAGCCAAGATCTGCGATCGCTATATGGCTACACCTTC. Its translation: CASSQDLRSLYGYTF.

The chain combines TRBV18 with TRBJ2-3; TRBD2 matches 7 bases. This CDR3 is built from 17 residues. V trimming: 2 bases; J trimming: 6 bases; junction bases outside the gene matches: 14. From germline, CDR1 is KGHSH and CDR2 LQKENI. The DNA for the CDR3 is TGTGCCAGCTCACCAAATCCGGCTAGCGGAGGGGAGGATACGCAGTATTTT. This codes for CASSPNPASGGEDTQYF.

The chain is built from TRBV7-2 and TRBJ1-2, with 7 bases matching TRBD1. J lost 8 bases, V lost 4 bases, and 10 bases had no gene match. Germline loops: CDR1 SGHTA, CDR2 FQGNSA. CDR3 length: 14 residues. CDR3 bases: TGTGCCAGCAGCTCACAGGGGCCGTTAAAGGGCTACACCTTC. Amino acids: CASSSQGPLKGYTF.

V and J are TRBV2 and TRBJ2-3; the match to TRBD2 covers 11 bases. CDR1 is SNHLY and CDR2 is FYNNEI in the germline V gene. There are 15 residues in the CDR3. Trimming cost V 6 bases and J 2 bases; bases outside gene matches: 4. Here the CDR3 DNA reads TGTGCCAGCAGCGGGACTAGCGGAGACACAGATACGCAGTATTTT. Translating it yields CASSGTSGDTDTQYF.

The V gene is TRBV2, the J gene TRBJ2-5, with 7 positions matching TRBD1. This CDR3 is 13 amino acids long. With 5 bases clipped from V and 4 bases from J, the junction kept 4 bases outside the gene matches. CDR1 and CDR2 from the germline V gene are SNHLY and FYNNEI. CDR3 DNA sequence: TGTGCCAGCAGTTACAACAGGGGAGAGACCCAGTACTTC. Residues: CASSYNRGETQYF.

The J gene is TRBJ2-5, the V gene TRBV5-1; TRBD2 is a possible D gene (6 bases). Germline V gene sequence: CDR1 SGHRS, CDR2 YFSETQ. The length of the CDR3 is 13 residues. Trimming took off 4 bases at V and 7 bases at J, with 14 bases between the two ends. The DNA for the CDR3 is TGCGCCAGCAGCCCGGTGCAGGGAGGGACCCAGTACTTC. It specifies CASSPVQGGTQYF.

Concerning this clone: Its ends do not fully match the called genes, so a read error is possible. This chain uses TRBV11-2 with TRBJ2-1, with 7 bases lining up with TRBD2. There are 16 residues in the CDR3. CDR1 is SGHAT, CDR2 FQNNGV, per germline. CDR3 coding DNA: TGTGCCAGCGGCTTAGAAGCGGGGTCCTATTACAATGAGCAGTTCTTC. Protein: CASGLEAGSYYNEQFF.

The V gene is TRBV27, the J gene TRBJ1-3; D remains unclear. Germline-derived CDR1 and CDR2 are MNHEY and SMNVEV (reference sequence). Trimming shortened V by 6 bases and J by 0 bases, and 15 bases separated the two germline ends. The CDR3 runs 16 residues. CDR3 sequence reads: CASSPPGEGSGNTIYF. The CDR3 region has the DNA TGTGCCAGCAGCCCCCCCGGGGAAGGCTCTGGAAACACCATATATTTT.

This clone was seen once. The CDR3 protein is CASSSENEQFF. The CDR3 region has the DNA TGTGCCAGCAGTTCGGAGAATGAGCAGTTCTTC. The chain has TRBV12-3 or TRBV12-4 and TRBJ2-1, with D uncertain. V dropped 4 bases and J dropped 7 bases, with 5 bases sitting between them. The CDR3 spans 11 residues.

V and J are TRBV2 and TRBJ2-5; possibly TRBD2 for D (5 bases). This CDR3 region has 12 residues. V was pared by 7 bases and J by 7 bases, with 13 bases between. The germline CDR1 and CDR2 sequences are SNHLY and FYNNEI. This CDR3 reads CASTPGTATQYF. CDR3 bases: TGTGCCAGCACGCCGGGAACGGCGACCCAGTACTTC.